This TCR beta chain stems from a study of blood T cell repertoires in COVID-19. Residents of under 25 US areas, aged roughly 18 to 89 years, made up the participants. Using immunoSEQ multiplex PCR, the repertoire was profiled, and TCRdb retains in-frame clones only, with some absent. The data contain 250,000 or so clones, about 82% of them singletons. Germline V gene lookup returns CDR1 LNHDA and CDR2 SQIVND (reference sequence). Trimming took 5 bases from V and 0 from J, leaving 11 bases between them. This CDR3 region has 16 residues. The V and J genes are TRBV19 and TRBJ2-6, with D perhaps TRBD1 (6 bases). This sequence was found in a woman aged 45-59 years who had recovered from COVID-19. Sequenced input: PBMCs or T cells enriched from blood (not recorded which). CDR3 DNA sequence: TGTGCCAGTAGTCCCCAGGGGACCTCTGGGGCCAACGTCCTGACTTTC. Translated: CASSPQGTSGANVLTF.